This T cell receptor beta chain originates from a study of blood T cell repertoires in COVID-19. The overall study: COVID-19 samples from acute and convalescent phases originated in the United States, Italy and Spain. The cDNA or gDNA used as material had been derived from T cells, B-cell-depleted T cells, or PBMCs.

Per germline, CDR1 LNHDA and CDR2 SQIVND (reference sequence). Trimming shortened V by 1 base and J by 8 bases, and 9 bases separated the two germline ends. This CDR3 region has 14 residues. As handled by the study authors: It was from reference gene primer amplification that nucleated cell counts were estimated. Clones were sequenced by immunoSEQ multiplex PCR, and TCRdb holds only the in-frame ones, with some missing. V, J and clone size are those of that table, while D and trimming were read from the DNA. Of tens of thousands of clones in the sample, 80% to 90% were seen once. This clonotype was sampled from a woman of 80 years or more with acute or convalescent COVID-19. The V call is TRBV19, the J call TRBJ1-6; D might be TRBD1 (6 bases). Sample: peripheral blood. CDR3 sequence: CASSIAGADSPLHF. Written as DNA, the CDR3 is TGTGCCAGTAGTATAGCAGGGGCTGATTCACCCCTCCACTTT.